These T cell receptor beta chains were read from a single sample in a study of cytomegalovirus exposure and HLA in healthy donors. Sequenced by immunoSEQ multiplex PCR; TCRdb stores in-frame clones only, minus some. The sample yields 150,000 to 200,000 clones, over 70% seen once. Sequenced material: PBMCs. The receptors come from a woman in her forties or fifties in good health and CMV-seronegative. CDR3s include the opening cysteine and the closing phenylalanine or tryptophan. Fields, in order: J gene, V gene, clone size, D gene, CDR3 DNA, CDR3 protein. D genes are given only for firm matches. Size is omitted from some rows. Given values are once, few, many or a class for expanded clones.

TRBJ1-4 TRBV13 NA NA TGTGCCAGCAGCTTAGTGGGGCAGGGAAAACTGTTTTTT CASSLVGQGKLFF
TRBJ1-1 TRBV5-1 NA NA TGCGCCAGCAGCCCCGGACAGATCTCTGAAGCTTTCTTT CASSPGQISEAFF
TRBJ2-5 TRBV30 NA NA TGTGCCTGGAGTCAAACAGGGTCTCAAGAGACCCAGTACTTC CAWSQTGSQETQYF
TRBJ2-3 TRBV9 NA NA TGTGCCAGCAGCGTAAACGTGGGACAACCCACAGATACGCAGTATTTT CASSVNVGQPTDTQYF
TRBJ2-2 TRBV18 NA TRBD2 TGTGCCAGCTCTATACTAGCGGGAGGAAGTAAATCAAACACCGGGGAGCTGTTTTTT CASSILAGGSKSNTGELFF
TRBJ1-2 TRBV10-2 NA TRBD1 TGCGCCAGCAGTGTGGACAGGGGGGGTTCTTATGGCTACACCTTC CASSVDRGGSYGYTF
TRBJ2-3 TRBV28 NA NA TGTGCCACCCAAGCTCGGTCAGGGATAGATACGCAGTATTTT CATQARSGIDTQYF
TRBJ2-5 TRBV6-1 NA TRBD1 TGTGCCAGCAGACGACAGGGTAGCCAAGAGACCCAGTACTTC CASRRQGSQETQYF
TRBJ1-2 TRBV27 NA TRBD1 TGTGCCAGCAGCCGACAGGGGGCGGGCAACTATGGCTACACCTTC CASSRQGAGNYGYTF
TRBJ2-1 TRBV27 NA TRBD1 TGTGCCAGCAGTTTATACGTGTTTCTGGGACAGGGTCCCTACAATGAGCAGTTCTTC CASSLYVFLGQGPYNEQFF
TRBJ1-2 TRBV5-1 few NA TGCGCCAGCAGCTTGGGGGCTGGCGAGACCCTCTATGGCTACACCTTC CASSLGAGETLYGYTF
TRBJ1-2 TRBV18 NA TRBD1 TGTGCCAGCTCACCAAACCCGGTGTTGAGGGGGCGGTCCGCTAACTATGGCTACACCTTC CASSPNPVLRGRSANYGYTF
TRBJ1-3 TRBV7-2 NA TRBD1 TGTGCCAGCAGCACAGGGGGGGTCTCTGGAAACACCATATATTTT CASSTGGVSGNTIYF
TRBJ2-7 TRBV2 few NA TGTGCCAGCAGTGTTACAAACTACGAGCAGTACTTC CASSVTNYEQYF
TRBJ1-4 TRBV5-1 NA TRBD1 TGCGCCAGCAGCTACGGACAGGGGGATGTAGAAAAACTGTTTTTT CASSYGQGDVEKLFF
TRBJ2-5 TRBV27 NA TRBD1 TGTGCCAGCCGACAGGGGTTGGTGGGGTACTTC CASRQGLVGYF
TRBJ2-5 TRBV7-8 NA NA TGTGCCAGCAGCGGGACTCTCGAGACCCAGTACTTC CASSGTLETQYF
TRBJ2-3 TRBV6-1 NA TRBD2 TGTGCCAGCAGACCGGGACTACCGACAGATACGCAGTATTTT CASRPGLPTDTQYF
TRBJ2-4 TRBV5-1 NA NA TGCGCCAGCAGCTTGGAAGCCAAAAACAGTCAGTACTTC CASSLEAKNSQYF
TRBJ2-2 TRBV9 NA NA TGTGCCAGCAGCGTATCCCCTTACACCGGGGAGCTGTTTTTT CASSVSPYTGELFF
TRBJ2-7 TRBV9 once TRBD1 TGTGCCAGCAGCGAGGGACAGGGGAGCTCCTACGAGCAGTACTTC CASSEGQGSSYEQYF
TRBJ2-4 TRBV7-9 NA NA TGTGCCAGCAGCCCAAGCGGCCTCTTCGCAAACATTCAGTACTTC CASSPSGLFANIQYF
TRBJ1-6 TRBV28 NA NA TGTGCCAGCAGTCTCCTAGGGGTTTTCTTTGGTAATTCACCCCTCCACTTT CASSLLGVFFGNSPLHF
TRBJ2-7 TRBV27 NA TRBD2 TGTGCCAGCAATCCTACTAGCGGGGGGAGTTACGAGCAGTACTTC CASNPTSGGSYEQYF
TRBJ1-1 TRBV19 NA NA TGTGCCAGTAGTATAGTCCAGGGGAGTGAAGCTTTCTTT CASSIVQGSEAFF
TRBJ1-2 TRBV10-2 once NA TGCGCTGCAAAGCCCGGGGGACGGATCTATGGCTACACCTTC CAAKPGGRIYGYTF
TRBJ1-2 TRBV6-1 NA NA TGTGCCAGCAGAGGGGGATGGTATGGCTACACCTTC CASRGGWYGYTF
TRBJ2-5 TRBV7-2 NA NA TGTGCCAGCAACGACAGAATCCAAGAGACCCAGTACTTC CASNDRIQETQYF
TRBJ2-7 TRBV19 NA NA TGTGCCAGTCCCACCTTCCCGAGACAGGTCACCTACTCCTACGAGCAGTACTTC CASPTFPRQVTYSYEQYF
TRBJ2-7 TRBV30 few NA TGTGCCTGGATCCGAAAAGACTCCCGCGAGCAGTACTTC CAWIRKDSREQYF
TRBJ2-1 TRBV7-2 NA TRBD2 TGTGCCAGCAGCTTAAGTTCTAGCGGTTCCTACAATGAGCAGTTCTTC CASSLSSSGSYNEQFF
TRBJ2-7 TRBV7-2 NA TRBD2 TGTGCCAGCAGCTTAGCGGGAGCGGGGGCCACCCAGCAGTACTTC CASSLAGAGATQQYF
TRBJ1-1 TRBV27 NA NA TGTGCCAGCAGTTTTGGGCTTGAAGCTTTCTTT CASSFGLEAFF
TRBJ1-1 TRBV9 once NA TGTGCCAGCAGCTTGGGACTTTCTCTCTCTGAAGCTTTCTTT CASSLGLSLSEAFF
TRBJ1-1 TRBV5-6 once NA TGTGCCAGCAGCCCCGTGGGGCAAGAGAACACTGAAGCTTTCTTT CASSPVGQENTEAFF
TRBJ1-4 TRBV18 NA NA TGTGCCAGCTCACCAAATAGAGAAAAACTGTTTTTT CASSPNREKLFF
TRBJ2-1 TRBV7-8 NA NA TGTGCCAGCAGCTTAGTGGGGGCGCGGTACAATGAGCAGTTCTTC CASSLVGARYNEQFF
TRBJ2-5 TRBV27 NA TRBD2 TGTGCCAGCACCCCCGGACTAGCGGGATCAGAGACCCAGTACTTC CASTPGLAGSETQYF
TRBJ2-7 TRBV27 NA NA TGTGCCAGCAGTTCGCTTTCCAGCTACGAGCAGTACTTC CASSSLSSYEQYF
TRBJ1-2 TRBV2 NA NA TGTGCCAGCAGCCGAATGGGGCCAGGGGATGGCTACACCTTC CASSRMGPGDGYTF
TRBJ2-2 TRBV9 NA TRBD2 TGTGCCAGCAGCGTAGGCGGGGGGGCCAACTCTGGGGAGCTGTTTTTT CASSVGGGANSGELFF
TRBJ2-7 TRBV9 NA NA TGTGCCAGCAGCGTAGCTCCGAATTCTCCGGACGAGCAGTACTTC CASSVAPNSPDEQYF
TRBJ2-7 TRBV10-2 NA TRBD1 TGCGCCAGCAGTGACGTCCGAAGGACAGGAGGCGAGCAGTACTTC CASSDVRRTGGEQYF
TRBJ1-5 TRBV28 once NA TGTGCCAGCAGTTCCCCCCGGTCCGAGAATCAGCCCCAGCATTTT CASSSPRSENQPQHF
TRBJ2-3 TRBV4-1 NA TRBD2 TGCGCCAGCAGCCCGTTAGCGGGAGGAATCACAGATACGCAGTATTTT CASSPLAGGITDTQYF
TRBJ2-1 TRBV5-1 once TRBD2 TGCGCCAGCAGCCCTCCGGGACTAGCGGGGGGGCCTAACAATGAGCAGTTCTTC CASSPPGLAGGPNNEQFF
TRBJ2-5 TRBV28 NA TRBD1 TGTGCCAGCAGTTTGTCCCAGGGGGTAGGAGAGACCCAGTACTTC CASSLSQGVGETQYF
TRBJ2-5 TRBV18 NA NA TGTGCCAGCTCGCAACAGGAGACCCAGTACTTC CASSQQETQYF
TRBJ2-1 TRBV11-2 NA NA TGTGCCAGCAGCCTCCCCGAGGGTGCGGGGCTACTGGTTGATGAGCAGTTCTTC CASSLPEGAGLLVDEQFF
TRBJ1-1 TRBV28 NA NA TGTGCCAGCACCCCCTCCCAGGGTGTGGGCACTGAAGCTTTCTTT CASTPSQGVGTEAFF
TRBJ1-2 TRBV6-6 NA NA TGTGCCAGCAGTCCGACAAGTAACTATGGCTACACCTTC CASSPTSNYGYTF